The rows below give T cell receptor beta chains drawn from one sample of a study of blood T cell repertoires in COVID-19. Clones were read by immunoSEQ multiplex PCR, and TCRdb kept only the in-frame ones, dropping some. The sample has roughly 97,000 clones; around 87% are singletons. The sequenced material came from peripheral blood. Source of these receptors: a human donor in a cohort sampled during active COVID-19. Both conserved end residues are part of each CDR3. The D gene is left open where the match is weak. Not every row has a clone size; where given, it reads once, few, many or a size class.

>TRBV5-1|.|TRBJ2-5|once
CASSLEAGKETQYF
TGCGCCAGCAGCTTGGAAGCCGGGAAAGAGACCCAGTACTTC
>TRBV7-2|TRBD1|TRBJ2-7|.
CASSPQTGNYEQYF
TGTGCCAGCAGCCCGCAGACAGGGAACTACGAGCAGTACTTC
>TRBV27|TRBD2|TRBJ2-1|.
CASSPRTRAHEQFF
TGTGCCAGCAGTCCACGGACTAGAGCCCATGAGCAGTTCTTC
>TRBV5-1|TRBD2|TRBJ2-1|.
CASRRESSYNEQFF
TGCGCCAGCAGGCGGGAGAGCTCCTACAATGAGCAGTTCTTC
>TRBV2|.|TRBJ2-3|.
CASSEWGRPTDTQYF
TGTGCCAGCAGTGAATGGGGGCGGCCCACAGATACGCAGTATTTT
>TRBV6-6|TRBD2|TRBJ2-7|few
CASSLGLAGGYEQYF
TGTGCCAGCAGCCTGGGACTAGCGGGAGGTTACGAGCAGTACTTC
>TRBV27|.|TRBJ1-6|.
CASGASGPGRSPLHF
TGTGCCAGCGGAGCTTCCGGTCCGGGAAGATCACCCCTCCACTTT
>TRBV5-1|TRBD2|TRBJ2-3|.
CASSLMGGRATDTQYF
TGCGCCAGCAGCTTGATGGGCGGGAGGGCGACAGATACGCAGTATTTT
>TRBV2|.|TRBJ1-2|.
CASSEARYSNYGYTF
TGTGCCAGCAGTGAAGCGCGATACAGCAACTATGGCTACACCTTC
>TRBV29-1|TRBD2|TRBJ2-4|.
CSVEPPSGGRGNIQYF
TGCAGCGTTGAACCCCCTAGCGGGGGCCGGGGAAACATTCAGTACTTC
>TRBV19|TRBD1|TRBJ2-7|.
CASSSGTGGFEQYF
TGTGCCAGTAGCTCCGGGACAGGGGGCTTCGAGCAGTACTTC
>TRBV9|.|TRBJ1-6|.
CASSADPRSSPLHF
TGTGCCAGCAGCGCGGATCCAAGGAGTTCACCCCTCCACTTT
>TRBV7-2|.|TRBJ2-7|.
CASSPILSSYEQYF
TGTGCCAGCAGCCCGATTTTGAGTTCCTACGAGCAGTACTTC
>TRBV5-1|TRBD2|TRBJ2-1|.
CASSLGGGSYNEQFF
TGCGCCAGCAGCTTGGGGGGCGGGAGCTACAATGAGCAGTTCTTC
>TRBV9|.|TRBJ2-7|.
CASSVTGLEQYF
TGTGCCAGCAGCGTTACAGGGCTCGAGCAGTACTTC
>TRBV7-2|.|TRBJ2-5|.
CASSLGGPGNQETQYF
TGTGCCAGCAGCTTAGGAGGCCCCGGGAACCAAGAGACCCAGTACTTC
>TRBV27|.|TRBJ2-1|few
CASSLSSGNEQFF
TGTGCCAGCAGTTTATCTAGCGGCAATGAGCAGTTCTTC
>TRBV5-4|.|TRBJ1-4|.
CASSSRRGGDEKLFF
TGTGCCAGCAGCTCTCGGAGGGGCGGGGATGAAAAACTGTTTTTT
>TRBV20-1|.|TRBJ1-5|.
CSASSTFARGGGNQPQHF
TGCAGTGCTAGTTCGACGTTTGCAAGGGGCGGAGGCAATCAGCCCCAGCATTTT
>TRBV11-3|TRBD1|TRBJ2-7|.
CASSLGTGLYEQYF
TGTGCCAGCAGCCTCGGGACAGGACTTTACGAGCAGTACTTC
>TRBV28|TRBD1|TRBJ1-5|.
CASRGEGAGNQPQHF
TGTGCCAGCAGAGGTGAGGGGGCTGGAAATCAGCCCCAGCATTTT
>TRBV7-2|TRBD2|TRBJ2-2|.
CASSLEPAGVRYTGELFF
TGTGCCAGCAGCTTAGAGCCAGCGGGAGTTCGGTACACCGGGGAGCTGTTTTTT
>TRBV2|TRBD2|TRBJ2-7|.
CASSATSSYEQYF
TGTGCCAGCAGTGCGACTAGCTCATACGAGCAGTACTTC
>TRBV19|.|TRBJ1-3|.
CASSPYLRDTIYF
TGTGCCAGTAGCCCGTATCTGCGGGACACCATATATTTT
>TRBV5-4|.|TRBJ2-7|few
CASSFFGTYEQYF
TGTGCCAGCAGCTTTTTCGGGACCTACGAGCAGTACTTC
>TRBV5-1|.|TRBJ1-4|.
CASSLSTGWEKLFF
TGCGCCAGCAGCTTGTCAACAGGGTGGGAAAAACTGTTTTTT
>TRBV4-2|.|TRBJ1-5|.
CASSQGPEPNQPQHF
TGTGCCAGCAGCCAAGGTCCAGAACCCAATCAGCCCCAGCATTTT
>TRBV2|TRBD1|TRBJ2-1|.
CASKTGGPEQFF
TGTGCCAGCAAAACAGGGGGCCCTGAGCAGTTCTTC
>TRBV9|TRBD1|TRBJ1-4|.
CASSATSGQGKEKLFF
TGTGCCAGCAGCGCCACGAGTGGACAGGGCAAAGAAAAACTGTTTTTT
>TRBV24-1|.|TRBJ2-7|.
CATRPGISYEQYF
TGTGCCACCAGACCCGGGATCAGCTACGAGCAGTACTTC
>TRBV7-2|TRBD2|TRBJ2-1|once
CASSPGLAGDNEQFF
TGTGCCAGCAGCCCGGGACTAGCGGGAGACAATGAGCAGTTCTTC
>TRBV6-1|TRBD1|TRBJ1-2|.
CASSEAGRGRRGYTF
TGTGCCAGCAGTGAAGCCGGAAGGGGGCGGCGTGGCTACACCTTC
>TRBV9|.|TRBJ1-3|.
CASSVGAGTSSGNTIYF
TGTGCCAGCAGCGTAGGGGCAGGGACTAGCTCTGGAAACACCATATATTTT
>TRBV29-1|.|TRBJ2-2|.
CSVEVGQGTGELFF
TGCAGCGTTGAAGTCGGCCAGGGCACCGGGGAGCTGTTTTTT
>TRBV28|TRBD2|TRBJ2-7|.
CASSLSAGGGYEQYF
TGTGCCAGCAGTTTATCAGCGGGAGGCGGCTACGAGCAGTACTTC
>TRBV9|.|TRBJ2-3|few
CASSVGASDTTDTQYF
TGTGCCAGCAGCGTAGGGGCTAGCGATACCACAGATACGCAGTATTTT
>TRBV9|.|TRBJ1-1|few
CASSERAGFAEAFF
TGTGCCAGCAGCGAGAGGGCCGGCTTTGCTGAAGCTTTCTTT